The 18 T cell receptor beta chains below were found in one sample sequenced in a study of response to subunit inactivated influenza vaccine. TCRdb reprocessed the RT-PCR reads via MiXCR and lists one record per CDR3 protein. This sample carries 860,000 or so distinct CDR3 sequences, 21% of them seen once, and the ten largest clones take roughly 10%. This material consisted of PBMCs from blood, taken less than 6 days after vaccination. The source of these receptors is a man in his forties or fifties who received an inactivated influenza vaccine.

This clonotype was seen only once. The gene calls are TRBV5-4 and TRBJ2-5; D is undetermined. Germline V gene sequence: CDR1 SGHNT, CDR2 YYREEE (reference sequence). This CDR3 region has 14 residues. Trimming removed 4 bases from V and 1 base from J, with 11 bases in between. In DNA form, the CDR3 reads TGTGCCAGCAGCCGGACGGACGTCCAAGAGACCCAGTACTTC. This sequence encodes CASSRTDVQETQYF.

There are many counts of this clonotype. The V and J genes are TRBV7-9 and TRBJ2-1; D call uncertain. The germline V and J ends were trimmed by 5 bases and 8 bases, with 10 bases remaining between them. CDR1 SEHNR and CDR2 FQNEAQ come from the germline V gene (reference sequence). The CDR3 runs to 12 residues. The CDR3: CASSLRSDEQFF. The CDR3, as DNA: TGTGCCAGCAGCCTCAGGTCGGATGAGCAGTTCTTC. The whole variable domain, filled in from reference TRBV7-9 and TRBJ2-1, reads DTGVSQNPRHKITKRGQNVTFRCDPISEHNRLYWYRQTLGQGPEFLTYFQNEAQLEKSRLLSDRFSAERPKGSFSTLEIQRTEQGDSAMYLCASSLRSDEQFFGPGTRLTVL.

This clonotype was detected ten times or more. This CDR3 reads CASSLALLQETQYF. CDR3 coding DNA: TGTGCCAGCAGTTTAGCGCTTCTTCAAGAGACCCAGTACTTC. This sequence joins TRBV12-3 or TRBV12-4 and TRBJ2-5; D remains ambiguous. V was shortened by 0 bases and J by 2 bases, with 7 bases between the two germline ends. The CDR3 runs to 14 residues.

This clonotype was recorded a few times. The J gene is TRBJ2-7, the V gene TRBV20-1; the D gene is possibly TRBD1 (6 bases). Trimming shortened V by 4 bases and J by 1 base, and 11 bases separated the two germline ends. CDR1 is DFQATT, CDR2 SNEGSKA, per germline (reference sequence). This CDR3 region has 13 residues. CDR3 DNA: TGCAGTGCTATTACAGGGCAATCCTACGAGCAGTACTTC. Encoded protein: CSAITGQSYEQYF.

This clonotype has only a few counts. This chain connects TRBV20-1 to TRBJ2-4; 8 nucleotides line up with TRBD1. Germline V gives CDR1 DFQATT, CDR2 SNEGSKA (reference sequence). This CDR3 has 19 residues. V gave up 1 base and J gave up 0 bases; unmatched junction bases: 14. As DNA, the CDR3 is TGCAGTGCTAGAGGCACCATAGGGACAGGAGGACTAGCCAAAAACATTCAGTACTTC. It codes for CSARGTIGTGGLAKNIQYF.

This clonotype was recorded a few times. This CDR3 is CASMPEGGGETQYF. As DNA, the CDR3 is TGCGCCAGCATGCCGGAGGGTGGAGGAGAGACCCAGTACTTC. The chain is built from TRBV10-2 and TRBJ2-5, with D possibly TRBD2 on 6 matching bases. Trimming removed 7 bases at V and 4 bases at J, with 16 bases between. The V gene's germline CDR1 is WSHSY and CDR2 SAAADI. The CDR3 is made up of 14 amino acids.

The chain has TRBV18 and TRBJ1-1; possible D gene TRBD1, 5 bases. Trimming stripped 2 bases from V and 1 base from J, with 11 bases between. This CDR3 is 15 amino acids long. Germline CDR1 is KGHSH and CDR2 is LQKENI. CDR3 nucleotides: TGTGCCAGCTCACCAATTGAACAGGCGAACACTGAAGCTTTCTTT. Its translation is CASSPIEQANTEAFF.

This clonotype has a count of ten or more. The CDR3 is CASSLVAGNEQYF. DNA of the CDR3: TGTGCCAGCAGCTTAGTGGCTGGGAACGAGCAGTACTTC. V and J are TRBV7-2 and TRBJ2-7; D is unclear. V dropped 1 base and J dropped 5 bases, with 9 bases sitting between them. CDR1 SGHTA and CDR2 FQGNSA come from the germline V gene. The CDR3 loop spans 13 amino acids.

J is TRBJ2-3 and V is TRBV20-1, with D possibly TRBD2 on 6 matching bases. The CDR3 consists of 13 residues. V dropped 6 bases and J dropped 2 bases, with 12 bases sitting between them. The V gene's germline CDR1 is DFQATT and CDR2 SNEGSKA (reference sequence). The chain's CDR3 is CSARDSYTDTQYF. Written as DNA, the CDR3 is TGCAGTGCCCGGGACTCCTACACAGATACGCAGTATTTT.

This clonotype was recorded a few times. V gene TRBV7-3 combines with J gene TRBJ2-1; TRBD1 matches 7 bases. With V trimmed by 4 bases and J by 5 bases, 11 bases remained unmatched. This CDR3 spans 16 amino acids. Germline assignment: CDR1 SGHTA and CDR2 FQGTGA. CDR3 sequence (DNA): TGTGCCAGCAGCTACTCCGGGACAGCAGTTAACAATGAGCAGTTCTTC. Translating gives CASSYSGTAVNNEQFF.

This clonotype turned up a few times. The V and J genes are TRBV12-3 or TRBV12-4 and TRBJ2-7; TRBD1 is a possible D gene (5 bases). V was clipped by 3 bases and J by 6 bases, with 9 bases between them. This CDR3 region has 12 residues. In DNA, the CDR3 is TGTGCCAGCAGTTTCACAGGTAGCGAGCAGTACTTC. It encodes CASSFTGSEQYF.

This clonotype was counted at least ten times. The V and J genes are TRBV29-1 and TRBJ2-2; D gene uncertain. Trimming took 4 bases from V and 4 from J, leaving 4 bases between them. Per germline, CDR1 SQVTM and CDR2 ANQGSEA. CDR3 length: 11 amino acids. The chain's CDR3 is CSVGGTGELFF. CDR3 DNA: TGCAGCGTTGGGGGCACCGGGGAGCTGTTTTTT.

This clonotype was observed many times. The rearrangement joins TRBV20-1 to TRBJ1-2; D may be TRBD1 (5 bases). The CDR3 covers 14 residues. CDR1 DFQATT and CDR2 SNEGSKA come from the germline V gene (reference sequence). V shed 2 bases and J shed 4 bases, with 14 bases lying between them. DNA of the CDR3: TGCAGTGCTAGACCGAGACAGATAACCTATGGCTACACCTTC. Protein: CSARPRQITYGYTF.

The chain joins TRBV3-1 to TRBJ2-2; 9 bases agree with TRBD1. CDR3 length: 15 residues. J gave up 5 bases and V 1 base, and 2 bases lay outside the gene matches. Germline V gene lookup returns CDR1 LGHDT and CDR2 YNNKEL (reference sequence). CDR3 DNA sequence: TGTGCCAGCAGCCAAGTAGGACAGGGGACCGGGGAGCTGTTTTTT. Translated: CASSQVGQGTGELFF.

This clonotype appeared a few times. The chain uses TRBV6-2 or TRBV6-3 and TRBJ2-1, with D hard to call. V lost 0 bases and J 9 bases, leaving 6 bases between the germline ends. The CDR3 has 12 amino acids. In germline, CDR1 is MNHEY, CDR2 SVGEGT. The CDR3 DNA reads as TGTGCCAGCAGTTACTCTCCGGGTGAGCAGTTCTTC. Protein: CASSYSPGEQFF.

This clonotype was recorded a few times. V and J are TRBV6-1 and TRBJ2-1; possibly TRBD1 or TRBD2 for D (5 bases each). V was trimmed by 6 bases and J by 4 bases, leaving 16 bases between them. Germline CDR1 and CDR2: MNHNS and SASEGT. The CDR3 is 15 amino acids. CDR3: CASRPRRDAYNEQFF. Written as DNA, the CDR3 is TGTGCCAGCAGACCAAGAAGGGACGCATACAATGAGCAGTTCTTC.

The chain links TRBV7-2 to TRBJ2-3; D is ambiguous. The CDR3 spans 14 residues. Trimming took 4 bases from V and 8 from J, leaving 16 bases between them. Germline V gene sequence: CDR1 SGHTA, CDR2 FQGNSA. CDR3 bases: TGTGCCAGCAGCTCGGTCGCGAGGCACGGTACGCAGTATTTT. It translates to CASSSVARHGTQYF.

This clonotype was seen more than once but under ten times. V gene TRBV6-1 combines with J gene TRBJ1-5; D unclear. Looked up from germline, CDR1 is MNHNS and CDR2 is SASEGT. V was pared by 2 bases and J by 5 bases, with 13 bases between. This CDR3 region has 15 residues. CDR3 DNA sequence: TGTGCCAGCAGTGAATTCGGCAAACAAGATCAGCCCCAGCATTTT. Its protein is CASSEFGKQDQPQHF.